Below are 8 T cell receptor beta chains sequenced from a single sample in a study of T cell responses to AZD1222 COVID-19 vaccine. The method was immunoSEQ multiplex PCR; TCRdb's version includes in-frame clones alone and lacks a portion of them. Among 120,000 or so clones, about 85% were seen once, and the ten largest hold about 3%. The sequencing here drew on peripheral blood, taken on day 0 of AZD1222 vaccination. The receptors originated from an adult in good health.

The chain employs TRBV10-3 and TRBJ1-6; unclear D gene. Trimming cost V 5 bases and J 7 bases, with 15 bases left between them. There are 15 residues in the CDR3. Germline CDR1 ENHRY, CDR2 SYGVKD. Here the CDR3 reads CAISSDGRINSPLHF. CDR3 coding DNA: TGTGCCATCAGTTCGGACGGCCGGATCAATTCACCCCTCCACTTT.

The chain is built from TRBV9 and TRBJ1-2; tentative D call: TRBD1 (6 bases). The germline gives CDR1 SGDLS, CDR2 YYNGEE. Trimming stripped 4 bases from V and 0 bases from J, with 16 bases between. The CDR3 loop spans 16 amino acids. The CDR3 coding sequence is TGTGCCAGCAGCCCCAGCCCGACAGGTACTAACTATGGCTACACCTTC. Its protein product is CASSPSPTGTNYGYTF.

This clone was counted only a few times. This chain connects TRBV7-9 to TRBJ1-5; 11 nucleotides match TRBD1. CDR3 length: 17 residues. The germline gives CDR1 SEHNR, CDR2 FQNEAQ (reference sequence). The ends lost 1 base at V and 2 bases at J; junction bases unmatched: 4. The CDR3 sequence: CASSLGTGGLGNQPQHF. The CDR3 DNA is TGTGCCAGCAGCTTAGGGACAGGGGGCTTGGGCAATCAGCCCCAGCATTTT.

V usage is TRBV28 and J usage is TRBJ2-7, with D perhaps TRBD1 or TRBD2 (6 bases each). CDR3 length: 15 residues. Germline-derived CDR1 and CDR2 are MDHEN and SYDVKM. The V and J ends lost 5 bases and 2 bases respectively, with 16 bases between them. In DNA form, the CDR3 reads TGTGCCAGCAGTCTCAAACTAGGGGGGACCTACGAGCAGTACTTC. Residues: CASSLKLGGTYEQYF.

This clone showed up just a few times. This rearrangement joins TRBV15 to TRBJ2-3; D is ambiguous. The CDR3 covers 15 residues. The V end lost 5 bases, the J end lost 0 bases, and 12 bases lay between the germline ends. Germline-derived CDR1 and CDR2 are LNHNV and YYDKDF (reference sequence). CDR3 DNA sequence: TGTGCCACCAGCGATGGCGTCTCTAGCACAGATACGCAGTATTTT. Protein product: CATSDGVSSTDTQYF.

CDR3 region: CASSPRTTLMNTEAFF. The CDR3 DNA reads TGTGCCAGCAGCCCGAGGACAACTCTCATGAACACTGAAGCTTTCTTT. The V and J genes are TRBV5-4 and TRBJ1-1, with a weak D call TRBD1 (5 bases). The CDR3 length is 16 residues. Per the germline V gene, CDR1 is SGHNT and CDR2 is YYREEE (reference sequence). Between the trimmed V and J ends, which lost 4 bases and 0 bases, there was a span of 16 bases.

In regard to this clone: Other nucleotide sequences in the sample specify the same CDR3. The V and J genes are TRBV19 and TRBJ1-4, with no clear D. This CDR3 has 12 residues. Trimming removed 1 base from V and 9 bases from J, with 6 bases in between. The V gene's germline CDR1 is LNHDA and CDR2 SQIVND (reference sequence). The DNA for the CDR3 is TGTGCCAGTAGTATAGGAGGAAAAAAACTGTTTTTT. Translating it yields CASSIGGKKLFF.

The chain links TRBV9 to TRBJ1-5; D unresolved. In germline, CDR1 is SGDLS, CDR2 YYNGEE. CDR3 length equals 14 residues. Trimming shortened V by 4 bases and J by 1 base, and 9 bases separated the two germline ends. CDR3 in amino acids: CASSPEWSNQPQHF. CDR3 nucleotide sequence: TGTGCCAGCAGCCCTGAGTGGAGCAATCAGCCCCAGCATTTT. Full variable domain (missing parts from reference TRBV9 and TRBJ1-5): DSGVTQTPKHLITATGQRVTLRCSPRSGDLSVYWYQQSLDQGLQFLIQYYNGEERAKGNILERFSAQQFPDLHSELNLSSLELGDSALYFCASSPEWSNQPQHFGDGTRLSIL.